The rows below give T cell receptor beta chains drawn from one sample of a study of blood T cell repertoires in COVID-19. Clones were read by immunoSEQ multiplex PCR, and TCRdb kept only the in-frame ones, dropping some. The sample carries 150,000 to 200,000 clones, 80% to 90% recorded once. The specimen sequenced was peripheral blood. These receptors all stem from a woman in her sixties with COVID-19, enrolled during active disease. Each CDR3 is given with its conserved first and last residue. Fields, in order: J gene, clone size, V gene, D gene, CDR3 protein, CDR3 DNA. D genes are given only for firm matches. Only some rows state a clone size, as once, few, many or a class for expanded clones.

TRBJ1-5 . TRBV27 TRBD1 CASRRQGDQPQHF TGTGCCAGCAGGCGACAGGGAGATCAGCCCCAGCATTTT
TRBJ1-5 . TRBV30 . CAWSADRISLSNQPQHF TGTGCCTGGAGTGCTGACAGAATCTCCCTCAGCAATCAGCCCCAGCATTTT
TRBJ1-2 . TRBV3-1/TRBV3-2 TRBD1 CASSQDGPGTGEVGYTF TGTGCCAGCAGCCAAGATGGCCCCGGGACAGGGGAAGTTGGCTACACCTTC
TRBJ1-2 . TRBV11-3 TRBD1 CASSESRGHVYGYTF TGTGCCAGCAGCGAAAGCAGGGGGCACGTCTATGGCTACACCTTC
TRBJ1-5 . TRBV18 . CASSPGQSHQPQHF TGTGCCAGCTCACCAGGACAGTCCCATCAGCCCCAGCATTTT
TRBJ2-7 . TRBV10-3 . CAISESIGYEQYF TGTGCCATCAGTGAGTCGATCGGCTACGAGCAGTACTTC
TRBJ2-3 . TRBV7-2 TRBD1 CASSPGTGMLLGTQYF TGTGCCAGCAGCCCCGGGACAGGGATGCTTCTAGGTACGCAGTATTTT
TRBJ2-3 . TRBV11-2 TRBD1 CASRPLTGGADTQYF TGTGCCAGCAGACCTCTGACAGGGGGCGCAGATACGCAGTATTTT
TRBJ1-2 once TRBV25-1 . CASRQGLRGYTF TGTGCCAGCAGACAGGGACTAAGGGGCTACACCTTC
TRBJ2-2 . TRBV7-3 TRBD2 CASSAQPGLAGGDTGELFF TGTGCCAGCAGCGCGCAGCCGGGACTAGCGGGAGGGGACACCGGGGAGCTGTTTTTT
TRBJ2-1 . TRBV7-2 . CASSLGGLGPDEQFF TGTGCCAGCAGCTTAGGGGGGCTAGGCCCCGATGAGCAGTTCTTC
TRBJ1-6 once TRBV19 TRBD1 CASTHRGNNSPLHF TGTGCCAGTACCCACAGGGGAAATAATTCACCCCTCCACTTT
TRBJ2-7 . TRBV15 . CATSGDEGYEQYF TGTGCCACCAGCGGGGATGAGGGCTACGAGCAGTACTTC
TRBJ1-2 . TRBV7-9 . CATQTANYGYTF TGTGCCACCCAGACAGCTAACTATGGCTACACCTTC
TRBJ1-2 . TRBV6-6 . CASSYEGDYGYTF TGTGCCAGCAGTTACGAGGGGGATTATGGCTACACCTTC
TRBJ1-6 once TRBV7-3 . CASSLTASNSPLHF TGTGCCAGCAGCCTCACAGCATCCAATTCACCCCTCCACTTT